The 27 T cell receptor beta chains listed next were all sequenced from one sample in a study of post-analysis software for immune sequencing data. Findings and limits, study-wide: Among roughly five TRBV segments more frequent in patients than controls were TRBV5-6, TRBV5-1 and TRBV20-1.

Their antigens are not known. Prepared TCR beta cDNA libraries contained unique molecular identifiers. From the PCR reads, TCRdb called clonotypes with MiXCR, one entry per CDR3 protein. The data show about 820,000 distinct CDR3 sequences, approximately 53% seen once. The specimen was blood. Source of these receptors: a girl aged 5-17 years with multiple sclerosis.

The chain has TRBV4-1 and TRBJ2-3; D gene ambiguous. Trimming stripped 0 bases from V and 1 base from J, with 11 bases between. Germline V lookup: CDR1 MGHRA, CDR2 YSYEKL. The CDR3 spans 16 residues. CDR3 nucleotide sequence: TGCGCCAGCAGCCAAGATTCATCGACACGCACAGATACGCAGTATTTT. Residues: CASSQDSSTRTDTQYF.

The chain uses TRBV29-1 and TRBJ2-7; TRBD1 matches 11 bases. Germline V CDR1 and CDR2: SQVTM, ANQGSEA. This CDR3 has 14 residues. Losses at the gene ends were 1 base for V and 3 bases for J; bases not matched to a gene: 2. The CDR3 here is CSVEGGTGGYEQYF. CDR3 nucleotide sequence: TGCAGCGTTGAAGGGGGGACAGGGGGCTACGAGCAGTACTTC.

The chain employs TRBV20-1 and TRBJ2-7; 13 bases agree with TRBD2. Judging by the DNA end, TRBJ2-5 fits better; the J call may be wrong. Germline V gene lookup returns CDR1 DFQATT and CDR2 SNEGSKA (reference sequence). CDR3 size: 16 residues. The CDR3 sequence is CSAWPGLAGLEETQYF. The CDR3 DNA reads TGCAGTGCTTGGCCGGGACTAGCGGGATTAGAGGAGACCCAGTACTTC.

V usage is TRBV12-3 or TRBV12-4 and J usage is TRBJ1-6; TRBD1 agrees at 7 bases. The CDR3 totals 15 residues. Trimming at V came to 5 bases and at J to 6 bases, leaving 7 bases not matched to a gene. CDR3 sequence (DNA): TGTGCCAGCAGTCTCGGACAGGAGCGTAATTCACCCCTCCACTTT. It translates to CASSLGQERNSPLHF.

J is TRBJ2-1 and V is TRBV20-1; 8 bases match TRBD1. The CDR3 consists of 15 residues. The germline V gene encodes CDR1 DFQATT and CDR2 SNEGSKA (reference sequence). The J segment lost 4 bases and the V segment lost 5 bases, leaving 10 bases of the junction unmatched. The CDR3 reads CSAQGALILYNEQFF. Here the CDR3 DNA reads TGCAGTGCTCAGGGGGCTCTAATACTGTACAATGAGCAGTTCTTC.

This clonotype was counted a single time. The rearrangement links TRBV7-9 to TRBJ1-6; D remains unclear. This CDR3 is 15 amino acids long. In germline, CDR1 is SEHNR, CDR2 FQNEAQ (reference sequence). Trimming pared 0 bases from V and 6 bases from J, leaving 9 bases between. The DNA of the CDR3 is TGTGCCAGCAGCTTAGCATCGGGGTTTAATTCACCCCTCCACTTT. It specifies CASSLASGFNSPLHF.

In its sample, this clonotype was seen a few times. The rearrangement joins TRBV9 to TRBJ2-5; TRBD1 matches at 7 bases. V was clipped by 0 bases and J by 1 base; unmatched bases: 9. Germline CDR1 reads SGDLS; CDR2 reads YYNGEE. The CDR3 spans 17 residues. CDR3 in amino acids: CASSVGDSPTLQETQYF. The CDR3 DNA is TGTGCCAGCAGCGTAGGGGACAGCCCAACCCTCCAAGAGACCCAGTACTTC.

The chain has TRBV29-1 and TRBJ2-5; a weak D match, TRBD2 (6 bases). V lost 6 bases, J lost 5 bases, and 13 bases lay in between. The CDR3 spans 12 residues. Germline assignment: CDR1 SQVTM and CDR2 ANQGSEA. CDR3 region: CSVGTLGETQYF. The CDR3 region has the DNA TGCAGCGTCGGGACTCTTGGGGAGACCCAGTACTTC.

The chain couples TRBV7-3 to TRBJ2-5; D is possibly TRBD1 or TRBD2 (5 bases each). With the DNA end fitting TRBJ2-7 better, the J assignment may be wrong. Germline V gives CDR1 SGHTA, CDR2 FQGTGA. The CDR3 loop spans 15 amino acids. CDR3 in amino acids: CASSLASGTVYEQYF. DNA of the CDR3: TGTGCCAGCAGCTTAGCCTCCGGGACGGTGTACGAGCAGTACTTC.

The CDR3 sequence: CASSGDRGGAEQYF. CDR3 sequence (DNA): TGTGCCAGTTCCGGGGACAGGGGAGGGGCCGAGCAGTACTTC. The rearrangement joins TRBV6-6 to TRBJ2-7, with TRBD1 identical over 10 bases. V shed 9 bases and J 6 bases; nucleotides not matched to a gene: 11. The CDR3 loop spans 14 amino acids. The germline V gene has CDR1 MNHNY and CDR2 SVGAGI (reference sequence).

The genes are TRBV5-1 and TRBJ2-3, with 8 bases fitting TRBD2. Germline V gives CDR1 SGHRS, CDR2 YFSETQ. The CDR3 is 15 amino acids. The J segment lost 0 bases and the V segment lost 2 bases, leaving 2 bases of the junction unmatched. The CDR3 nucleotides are TGCGCCAGCAGCTTTAGCGGGGCTAGCACAGATACGCAGTATTTT. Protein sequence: CASSFSGASTDTQYF.

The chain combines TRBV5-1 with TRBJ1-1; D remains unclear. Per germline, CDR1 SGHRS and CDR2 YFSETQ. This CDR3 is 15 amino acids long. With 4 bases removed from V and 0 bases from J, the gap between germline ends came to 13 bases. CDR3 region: CASSPWEGMNTEAFF. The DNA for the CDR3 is TGCGCCAGCAGCCCCTGGGAGGGCATGAACACTGAAGCTTTCTTT.

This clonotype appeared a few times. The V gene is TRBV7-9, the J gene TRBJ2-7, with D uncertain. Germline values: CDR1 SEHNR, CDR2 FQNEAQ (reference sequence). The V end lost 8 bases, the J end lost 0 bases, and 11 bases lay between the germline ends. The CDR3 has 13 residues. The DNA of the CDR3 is TGTGCCAGCGACGACACGAGCTCCTACGAGCAGTACTTC. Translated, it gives CASDDTSSYEQYF.

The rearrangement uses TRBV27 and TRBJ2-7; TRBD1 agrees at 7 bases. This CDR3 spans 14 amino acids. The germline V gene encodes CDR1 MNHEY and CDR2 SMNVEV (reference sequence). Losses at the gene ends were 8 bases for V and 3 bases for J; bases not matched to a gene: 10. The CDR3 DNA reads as TGTGCCAGCTCAACCTCGGCAGGGGGCTACGAGCAGTACTTC. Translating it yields CASSTSAGGYEQYF.

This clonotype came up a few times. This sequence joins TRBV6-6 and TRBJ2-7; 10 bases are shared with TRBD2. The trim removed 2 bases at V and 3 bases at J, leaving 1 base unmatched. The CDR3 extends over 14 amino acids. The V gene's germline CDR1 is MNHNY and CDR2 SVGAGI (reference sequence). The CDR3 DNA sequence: TGTGCCAGCAGTTACAGGACTAGCGGCTACGAGCAGTACTTC. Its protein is CASSYRTSGYEQYF.

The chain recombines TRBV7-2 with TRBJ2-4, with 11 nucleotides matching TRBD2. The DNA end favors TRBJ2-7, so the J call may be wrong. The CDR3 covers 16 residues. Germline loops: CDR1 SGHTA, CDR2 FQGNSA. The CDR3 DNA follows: TGTGCCAGCAGCCCTGCAGTTAGCGGGAGGGCGTACGAGCAGTACTTC. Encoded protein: CASSPAVSGRAYEQYF.

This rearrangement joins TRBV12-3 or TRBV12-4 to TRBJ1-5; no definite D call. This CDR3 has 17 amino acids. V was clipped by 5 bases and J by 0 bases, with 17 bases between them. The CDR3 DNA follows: TGTGCCAGCAGTGAAGGGAGGGCAGGAGTTAGCAATCAGCCCCAGCATTTT. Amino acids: CASSEGRAGVSNQPQHF.

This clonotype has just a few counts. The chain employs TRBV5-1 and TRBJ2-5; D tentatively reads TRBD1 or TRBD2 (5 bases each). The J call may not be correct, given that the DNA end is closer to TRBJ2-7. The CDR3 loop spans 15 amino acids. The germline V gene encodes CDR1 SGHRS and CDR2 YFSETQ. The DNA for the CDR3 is TGCGCCAGCAGCCTCCTGACAGAGGGGATCTACGAGCAGTACTTC. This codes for CASSLLTEGIYEQYF.

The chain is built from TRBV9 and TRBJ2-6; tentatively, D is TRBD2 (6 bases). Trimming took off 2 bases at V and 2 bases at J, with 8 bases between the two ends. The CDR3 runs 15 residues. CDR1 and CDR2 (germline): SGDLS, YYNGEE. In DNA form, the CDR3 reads TGTGCCAGCAGCGTCTCGGGGGCTGGGGCCAACGTCCTGACTTTC. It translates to CASSVSGAGANVLTF. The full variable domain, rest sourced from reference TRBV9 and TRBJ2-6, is DSGVTQTPKHLITATGQRVTLRCSPRSGDLSVYWYQQSLDQGLQFLIQYYNGEERAKGNILERFSAQQFPDLHSELNLSSLELGDSALYFCASSVSGAGANVLTFGAGSRLTVL.

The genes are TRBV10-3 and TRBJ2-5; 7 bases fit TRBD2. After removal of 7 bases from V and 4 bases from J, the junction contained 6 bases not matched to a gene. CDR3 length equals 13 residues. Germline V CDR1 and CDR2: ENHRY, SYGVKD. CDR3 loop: CAIKAGSAETQYF. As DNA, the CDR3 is TGTGCCATCAAAGCGGGGAGTGCAGAGACCCAGTACTTC.

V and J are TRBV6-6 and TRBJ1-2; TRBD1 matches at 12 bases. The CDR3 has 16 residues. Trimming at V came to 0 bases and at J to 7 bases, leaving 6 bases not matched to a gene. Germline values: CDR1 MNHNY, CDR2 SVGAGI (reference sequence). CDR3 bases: TGTGCCAGCAGTTACTCGGGACAGGGGGCTTTCTGTGGCTACACCTTC. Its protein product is CASSYSGQGAFCGYTF.

CDR3 loop: CASSGLTTGSNEQFF. As DNA, the CDR3 is TGTGCCAGCAGCGGACTTACGACAGGGTCCAATGAGCAGTTCTTC. The V and J genes are TRBV2 and TRBJ2-1, with TRBD1 identical over 7 bases. The ends lost 6 bases at V and 6 bases at J; junction bases unmatched: 11. The CDR3 has 15 amino acids. Per the germline V gene, CDR1 is SNHLY and CDR2 is FYNNEI.

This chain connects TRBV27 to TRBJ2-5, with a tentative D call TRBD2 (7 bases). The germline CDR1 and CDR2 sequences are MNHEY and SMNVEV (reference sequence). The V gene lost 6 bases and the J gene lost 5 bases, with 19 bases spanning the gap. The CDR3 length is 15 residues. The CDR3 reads CASSHGGGSGETQYF. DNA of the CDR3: TGTGCCAGCAGCCATGGGGGCGGGAGTGGTGAGACCCAGTACTTC.

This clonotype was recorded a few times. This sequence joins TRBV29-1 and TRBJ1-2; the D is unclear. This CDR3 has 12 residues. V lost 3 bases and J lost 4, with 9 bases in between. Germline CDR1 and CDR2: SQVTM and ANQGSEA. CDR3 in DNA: TGCAGCGTTGAGGGCAGCACCTATGGCTACACCTTC. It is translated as CSVEGSTYGYTF.

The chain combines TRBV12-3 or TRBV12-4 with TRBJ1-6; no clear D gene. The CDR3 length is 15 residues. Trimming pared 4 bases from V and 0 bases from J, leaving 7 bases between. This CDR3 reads CASSYGDSYNSPLHF. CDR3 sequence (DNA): TGTGCCAGCAGTTATGGAGACTCCTATAATTCACCCCTCCACTTT.

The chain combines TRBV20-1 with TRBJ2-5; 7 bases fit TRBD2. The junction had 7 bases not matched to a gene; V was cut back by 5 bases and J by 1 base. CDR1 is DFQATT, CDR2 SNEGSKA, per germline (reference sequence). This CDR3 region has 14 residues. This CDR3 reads CSAGAGSGQETQYF. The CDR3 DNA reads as TGCAGTGCTGGAGCGGGGAGCGGCCAAGAGACCCAGTACTTC.

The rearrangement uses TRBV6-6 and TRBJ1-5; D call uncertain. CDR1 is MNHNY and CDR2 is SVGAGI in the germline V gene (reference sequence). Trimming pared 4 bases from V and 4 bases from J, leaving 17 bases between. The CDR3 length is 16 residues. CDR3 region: CASSSGRSLTNQPQHF. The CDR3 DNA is TGTGCCAGCAGTTCCGGCCGCTCCTTAACGAATCAGCCCCAGCATTTT.